This TCR beta chain originates from a study of shared clonotypes between healthy human individuals. This CDR3 region has 13 residues. Germline V lookup: CDR1 MNHNY, CDR2 SVGAGI (reference sequence). V dropped 4 bases and J dropped 7 bases, with 10 bases sitting between them. In the naive CD8 group, cells lacked CD45RO and were positively selected for CCR7, so terminally differentiated effector memory CD45RA+ cells were left out. Donors, without exception, were Caucasian adults residing in Nashville, Tennessee. Assay used: immunoSEQ multiplex PCR; TCRdb lists only in-frame clones, some missing. The sample holds millions of clones; roughly 95% are singletons and the top ten take around 1.1%.

The sequenced sample was naive CD8+ T cells sorted from blood. The chain links TRBV6-6 to TRBJ2-2; the D gene could be TRBD1 or TRBD2 (5 bases each). The origin of this receptor is a young man in good health. CDR3 loop: CASSWVGDGELFF. In DNA form, the CDR3 reads TGTGCCAGCAGTTGGGTGGGGGACGGGGAGCTGTTTTTT.